The source of this T cell receptor (beta chain) is a study of identical twins (dated by TCRdb to the mid-2010s). With respect to the entire study: TCR alpha and beta repertoires from monozygotic twins, unrelated adults of various ages and cord blood were deep-sequenced to test whether fetal clonotypes persist. Replicate twin experiments were performed at different times using different library preparation protocols to rule out contamination.

On the study overall, not on this receptor specifically: The excess sharing between twins in beta out-of-frame sequences was weaker because fewer shared sequences reduced the signal-to-noise ratio. In monozygotic twins, out-of-frame TCR alpha sharing was systematically underestimated by recombination models, although the models agreed with sharing between unrelated individuals. Abundant cord blood beta clonotypes carried fewer insertions; young adult naive repertoires showed a weaker similar trend, while memory repertoires showed none. Invariant T cells such as MAIT and iNKT could partly confound zero-insertion analyses, though diverse VJ usage argued against this for most clonotypes. Compared with coincidental sharing between unrelated individuals, out-of-frame TCR alpha sequences shared between twins showed an excess of sequences with low generation probability. Because the same donors could not be followed over many years, the conclusions depended on cross-sectional statistical analysis.

A word on this clonotype: Its antigen has not been determined. Per-nucleotide qualities are absent, and no much larger clonotype sits a single base away.

Library preparation used 5' RACE. Sequencing was performed on an Illumina HiSeq 2000. Template switching introduced a universal primer binding site; the final cDNA contained a unique molecular identifier, enabling accurate counting of TCR cDNA molecules. First-strand cDNA for TCR alpha and beta chains was synthesized from specific primers in the conserved constant-segment region. To control for contamination, every cDNA library carried two barcodes: a SMART-Mk sample barcode plus Illumina barcodes. TruSeq adapter sequences and Illumina sample barcodes were added in two successive PCR steps. The Illumina HiSeq platform was used with custom primers to sequence TCR alpha and beta cDNA libraries. Under the source paper's analysis protocol: MiGEC was used to process raw reads and extract unique molecular identifiers, and MiXCR was used to find CDR3 positions. For each individual, recombination models were inferred using an EM algorithm with the repgenHMM and IGoR tools. The analysis of shared clonotypes was done with the tcR package in R, with sharing normalized by the product of cloneset sizes. To study raw recombination free of thymic and clonal selection effects, out-of-frame nonproductive sequences were analyzed. In TCRdb, the public reads were trimmed at Q25 with fastp and aligned with MiXCR, with productive beta chains retained. Entries are consolidated by CDR3 protein sequence, retaining the most common genes and DNA. TCRdb, rather than the study authors, made the V and J calls. This sample has 450,000 or so distinct CDR3 sequences in its table, and approximately 24% of those were observed once. The biggest ten clones account for 2.9% of the sample.

Every donor was a healthy Caucasian. The twin cohort comprised three pairs of female monozygotic twins, all aged about 18 to 29 years. Positive isolation kits from Invitrogen were used to isolate CD4+ and CD8+ T cell populations. The same data also went into a second study, on T cells expressing NK-cell markers. Taken from the second paper: TCR beta-chain repertoires were profiled in sorted CD3+CD56+NKG2C+, CD3+CD56+NKG2C- and CD3+CD56-NKG2C+ T-cell subsets from fewer than 10 donors. Among the eight sequenced donors, only one was HCMV-seronegative, while the other seven were HCMV-seropositive. To restrict sorting to alphabetaTCR-expressing T cells, an anti-gammadeltaTCR antibody was added in several experiments. For five or six donors, the dominant CD3+CD56+NKG2C+ clonotypes were among the top 10 CD8+ clonotypes and accounted for roughly 1.0-8% of CD8+ T cells. Those dominant clonotypes were again the most abundant among CD3+CD56-NKG2C+ cells in a handful of donors, at 28.3-60.1%. It remained unclear whether the expanded NKG2C-expressing T cell clones were specific for HCMV antigens. All eight donors whose samples were sequenced were randomly selected healthy volunteers, three of them men and five women. HCMV serostatus was determined by detecting HCMV-specific IgG in serum with a commercial ELISA kit. MIGEC was used to demultiplex reads and group the reads by UMI, and MiTCR was used to assemble and quantify clonotypes. To exclude erroneous sequences, any TCR cDNA sequence not supported by at least two reads was discarded. The tcR package was used for downstream repertoire analysis, with clonotypes matched between fractions based on CDR3 nucleotide sequence plus V segment. Antigen specificity was annotated against VDJdb with VDJmatch, allowing one amino acid substitution in CDR3.

The clonotype comes from a woman under 30 in good health. Sequencing used CD4+ T cells sorted from blood.

The bases are TGTGCCAGCAGTGCCCGACGGCGTTATGGCTACACCTTC. It specifies CASSARRRYGYTF. Here the chain combines TRBV6-1 and TRBJ1-2; the D gene cannot be resolved reliably. CDR1 is given as MNHNS and CDR2 as SASEGT, both from the germline V gene. From the cysteine through the phenylalanine, the CDR3 covers 13 amino acids. Only CDR3 DNA remains: 39 bases, in frame from the first base. The junction shows trimming of 4 bases on V and 5 bases on J, plus 11 bases between the germline ends.